The present T cell receptor beta chain was sequenced within a study of CD8 T cells in ankylosing spondylitis. General observations from the study: There was a TCR beta motif, made of roughly eight highly homologous variants, that appeared characteristic of ankylosing spondylitis blood.

Trimming removed 0 bases at V and 4 bases at J, with 15 bases between. The CDR3 contains 16 residues. From germline, CDR1 is LNHNV and CDR2 YYDKDF (reference sequence). Of note for this clonotype: No antigen is known for it.

Via MiXCR, TCRdb re-called the 5' RACE reads, giving one row per CDR3 protein. This table holds about 840,000 distinct CDR3 sequences, about 12% found once. The TCR comes from a male donor with ankylosing spondylitis. The rearrangement links TRBV15 to TRBJ1-1; no definite D call. The sample taken for sequencing was blood, either unsorted or a sorted T cell fraction (not recorded which). This CDR3 is CATSRDLGRRATEAFF. CDR3 nucleotide sequence: TGTGCCACCAGCAGAGATCTGGGTCGACGGGCCACTGAAGCTTTCTTT.